A selection of T cell receptor beta chains follows, all from one sample in a study of blood T cell repertoires in COVID-19. Assay: immunoSEQ multiplex PCR; the TCRdb copy retains only in-frame clones and omits some. The sample holds about 72,000 clones, less than 95% seen once. The sample taken for sequencing was peripheral blood. The receptors here all came from a woman aged 60-75 years with active COVID-19. The CDR3 runs from the conserved cysteine through the conserved F or W. D genes are given only for firm matches. Size values are once, few and many counts, or a class for expanded clones, and some rows have none.

size	D	V	J	DNA	CDR3
NA	TRBD2	TRBV14	TRBJ2-3	TGTGCCAGCAGCCAAGACGGCGGGAGGGCATCAGATACGCAGTATTTT	CASSQDGGRASDTQYF
NA	TRBD1	TRBV2	TRBJ1-6	TGTGCCAGCAGCGCCGGGACAGGGGGCCTTTTCGATAATTCACCCCTCCACTTT	CASSAGTGGLFDNSPLHF
NA	NA	TRBV5-6	TRBJ2-5	TGTGCCAGCAGCTTGGGAGTCCGAGAGACCCAGTACTTC	CASSLGVRETQYF
once	NA	TRBV6-5	TRBJ1-5	TGTGCCAGCAAGTTCACAGCCAATCAGCCCCAGCATTTT	CASKFTANQPQHF
NA	NA	TRBV5-1	TRBJ2-3	TGCGCCAGCAGCTTGGCCGCGGTCACAGATACGCAGTATTTT	CASSLAAVTDTQYF
few	NA	TRBV19	TRBJ2-3	TGTGCCAGTAGGGGCACGAGCACAGATACGCAGTATTTT	CASRGTSTDTQYF
NA	NA	TRBV2	TRBJ1-5	TGTGCCAGCAGTGAAAGAACCGGGCAGCCCCAGCATTTT	CASSERTGQPQHF
NA	TRBD2	TRBV30	TRBJ2-5	TGTGCCTGGAGTGGGGCGGGACAGAGACTATGGACTAGCGGGAGCACAGAGACCCAGTACTTC	CAWSGAGQRLWTSGSTETQYF
NA	TRBD2	TRBV3-1/TRBV3-2	TRBJ2-1	TGTGCCAGCAGCCACGGGACTAGCGGTCTCTATGAGCAGTTCTTC	CASSHGTSGLYEQFF
NA	NA	TRBV18	TRBJ2-3	TGTGCCAGCTCACCAGGCGGGACTAGCACAGATACGCAGTATTTT	CASSPGGTSTDTQYF
NA	NA	TRBV27	TRBJ2-7	TGTGCCAGCTCCCTCTACCCCAGGTCCTACGAGCAGTACTTC	CASSLYPRSYEQYF
NA	NA	TRBV19	TRBJ1-2	TGTGCCAGTAGTGTTACAGGGTTACATGGAGACTATGGCTACACCTTC	CASSVTGLHGDYGYTF
NA	NA	TRBV19	TRBJ2-3	TGTGCCAGTTCGCGGGAACGTAGCACAGATACGCAGTATTTT	CASSRERSTDTQYF
NA	TRBD2	TRBV6-5	TRBJ2-7	TGTGCCAGCAGTTCGACAGGACTAGCATCCTACGAGCAGTACTTC	CASSSTGLASYEQYF
NA	TRBD2	TRBV28	TRBJ2-5	TGTGCCAGCAGTTTATGGGGAGGGGCCCCCGCGAAAGAGACCCAGTACTTC	CASSLWGGAPAKETQYF
NA	TRBD1	TRBV19	TRBJ2-3	TGTGCCAGTAGTACCTGGGGACAGGGGCGTGCAGATACGCAGTATTTT	CASSTWGQGRADTQYF
NA	NA	TRBV6-5	TRBJ1-6	TGTGCCAGCAGCCAAACCCCGGTAGAATCACCCCTCCACTTT	CASSQTPVESPLHF
NA	TRBD1	TRBV18	TRBJ1-2	TGTGCCAGCTCACCACGGTCAGGGGGCAATGGCTACACCTTC	CASSPRSGGNGYTF
NA	NA	TRBV7-9	TRBJ2-1	TGTGCCAGCAGCGACAGTGGCGAGCAGTTCTTC	CASSDSGEQFF
NA	NA	TRBV2	TRBJ1-5	TGTGCCAGCAGTGAAGCGCGCGGGGACGCTCAGCCCCAGCATTTT	CASSEARGDAQPQHF
NA	NA	TRBV7-2	TRBJ2-2	TGTGCCAGCAGCTTAGACGGGGTGTTGAACACCGGGGAGCTGTTTTTT	CASSLDGVLNTGELFF
NA	NA	TRBV19	TRBJ1-1	TGTGCAAGCACAAGGGGATGGTACACTGAAGCTTTCTTT	CASTRGWYTEAFF
NA	TRBD2	TRBV28	TRBJ2-7	TGTGCCAGCAGTTTCGCCCTAGCGGGAGGTCTAACCGAGCAGTACTTC	CASSFALAGGLTEQYF
NA	NA	TRBV2	TRBJ1-1	TGTGCCAGCAGTGGAGGCAGGGGTAGGACTGAAGCTTTCTTT	CASSGGRGRTEAFF
NA	NA	TRBV19	TRBJ2-7	TGTGCCAGTAGTATAGGGACCGGACAGTCCTACGAGCAGTACTTC	CASSIGTGQSYEQYF
NA	NA	TRBV3-1/TRBV3-2	TRBJ2-1	TGTGCCAGCAGCCAAGATTTTGAGGCCTACAATGAGCAGTTCTTC	CASSQDFEAYNEQFF
NA	NA	TRBV2	TRBJ2-1	TGTGCCAGCAGTGAAGCGCTAGGAAACAATGAGCAGTTCTTC	CASSEALGNNEQFF
NA	NA	TRBV7-2	TRBJ1-4	TGTGCCAGCAGCTCGAGACAGACCGAAAAACTGTTTTTT	CASSSRQTEKLFF
NA	NA	TRBV3-1/TRBV3-2	TRBJ1-3	TGTGCCAGCAGCCAAGGGAGAGTTCTCTCTGGAAACACCATATATTTT	CASSQGRVLSGNTIYF
NA	TRBD2	TRBV12-5	TRBJ2-1	TGTGCTAGTGGTACCGGGACTAGCCGTAGGAATGAGCAGTTCTTC	CASGTGTSRRNEQFF
NA	TRBD1	TRBV28	TRBJ1-1	TGTGCCAGCAGTTTACCGATACAGGGGGCGGTTACTGAAGCTTTCTTT	CASSLPIQGAVTEAFF
NA	NA	TRBV19	TRBJ2-7	TGTGCCAGTAGTCCGAGGACAGCCACCTACGAGCAGTACTTC	CASSPRTATYEQYF
NA	NA	TRBV29-1	TRBJ2-2	TGCAGCGTGACAAATCCCACCGGGGAGCTGTTTTTT	CSVTNPTGELFF
once	NA	TRBV28	TRBJ1-4	TGTGCCAGCACCGAGCCCGGGAAAAAACTGTTTTTT	CASTEPGKKLFF
once	NA	TRBV12-1	TRBJ2-7	TGTGCCAGCAGCTCCCGGGACAGCTCCTACGAGCAGTACTTC	CASSSRDSSYEQYF
NA	NA	TRBV28	TRBJ1-5	TGTGCCAGCAGTTTATGGGACAGATCAACGCCCCAGCATTTT	CASSLWDRSTPQHF
NA	NA	TRBV23-1	TRBJ2-7	TGCGCCAGCAGTCCAGCAGGAAAGGGAGGTAATTCCTACGAGCAGTACTTC	CASSPAGKGGNSYEQYF
NA	NA	TRBV6-2/TRBV6-3	TRBJ1-6	TGTGCCAGCAGCCCTCTTGACAGGAGGACGACTAATTCACCCCTCCACTTT	CASSPLDRRTTNSPLHF
NA	TRBD2	TRBV5-6	TRBJ2-5	TGTGCCAGCAGCTGGGGGACTAGCGGGCGGGCCCAGTACTTC	CASSWGTSGRAQYF
NA	TRBD1	TRBV7-2	TRBJ1-1	TGTGCCAGCCGACCCCCGACAGGGATGAACACTGAAGCTTTCTTT	CASRPPTGMNTEAFF